What follows is one T cell receptor beta chain and its context. Its target is unknown. In the original processing: A classifier of distant metastasis in papillary thyroid cancer was built from CDR3 differences (across clinicopathological groups). TCRdb ran MiXCR on the PCR reads. These V and J calls rely on TCRdb rather than the paper's analysis. Among about 42,000 clones listed, about 12% were seen once. All patients were untreated before thyroid surgery. The CDR3 sequence is 20 residues long. Germline CDR1 and CDR2: LGHNA and YSLEER. V was cut by 3 bases and J by 0 bases, with 27 bases left in between. This entry belongs to a study of metastatic and nonmetastatic thyroid tumors. Findings of the study overall: Across blood and tumor, TCR beta diversity in malignant thyroid tumors was reportedly significantly higher than in benign nodules.

Sequenced: blood. The chain couples TRBV4-3 to TRBJ2-7; possibly TRBD1 for D (9 bases). This TCR was recovered from a male donor with papillary thyroid cancer or a benign thyroid nodule (not recorded which). Some clones in this sample may be carry-over from other donors' samples. CDR3: CASSQITGTGNSGNSYEQYF. The CDR3 coding sequence is TGCGCCAGCAGCCAGATAACCGGGACAGGGAATAGCGGGAACTCCTACGAGCAGTACTTC.